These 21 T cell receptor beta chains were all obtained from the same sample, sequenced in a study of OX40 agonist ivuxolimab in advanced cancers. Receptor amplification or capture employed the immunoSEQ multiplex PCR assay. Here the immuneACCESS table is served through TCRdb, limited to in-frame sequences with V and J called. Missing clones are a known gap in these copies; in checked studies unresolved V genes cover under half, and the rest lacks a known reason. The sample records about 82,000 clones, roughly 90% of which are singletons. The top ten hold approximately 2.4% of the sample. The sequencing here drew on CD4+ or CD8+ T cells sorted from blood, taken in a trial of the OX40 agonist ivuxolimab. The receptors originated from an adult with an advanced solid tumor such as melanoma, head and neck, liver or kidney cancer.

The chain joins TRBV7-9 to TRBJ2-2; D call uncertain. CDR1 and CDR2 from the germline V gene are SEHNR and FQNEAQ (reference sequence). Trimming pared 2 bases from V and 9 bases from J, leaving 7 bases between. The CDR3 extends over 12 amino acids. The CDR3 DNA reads TGTGCCAGCAGCTTACAAGCGAGGGAGCTGTTTTTT. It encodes CASSLQARELFF. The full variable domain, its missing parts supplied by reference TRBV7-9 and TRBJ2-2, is DTGVSQNPRHKITKRGQNVTFRCDPISEHNRLYWYRQTLGQGPEFLTYFQNEAQLEKSRLLSDRFSAERPKGSFSTLEIQRTEQGDSAMYLCASSLQARELFFGEGSRLTVL.

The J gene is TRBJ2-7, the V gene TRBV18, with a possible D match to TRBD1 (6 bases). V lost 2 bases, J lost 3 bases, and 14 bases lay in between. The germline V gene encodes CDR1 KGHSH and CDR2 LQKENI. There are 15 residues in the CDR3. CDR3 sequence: CASSPTGQTYYEQYF. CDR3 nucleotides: TGTGCCAGCTCACCAACTGGACAGACCTACTACGAGCAGTACTTC. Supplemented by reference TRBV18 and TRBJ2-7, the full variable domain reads NAGVMQNPRHLVRRRGQEARLRCSPMKGHSHVYWYRQLPEEGLKFMVYLQKENIIDESGMPKERFSAEFPKEGPSILRIQQVVRGDSAAYFCASSPTGQTYYEQYFGPGTRLTVT.

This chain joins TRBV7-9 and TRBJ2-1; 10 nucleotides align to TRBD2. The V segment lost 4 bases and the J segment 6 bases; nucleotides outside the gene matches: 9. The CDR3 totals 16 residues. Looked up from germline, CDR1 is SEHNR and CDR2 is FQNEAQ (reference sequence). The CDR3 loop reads CASSSFSGRAFNEQFF. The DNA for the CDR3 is TGTGCCAGCAGCTCATTCAGCGGGAGGGCCTTCAATGAGCAGTTCTTC.

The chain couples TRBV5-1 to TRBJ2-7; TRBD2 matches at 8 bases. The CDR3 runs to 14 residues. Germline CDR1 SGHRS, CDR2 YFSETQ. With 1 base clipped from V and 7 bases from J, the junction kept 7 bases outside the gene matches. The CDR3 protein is CASSLLAGGGEQYF. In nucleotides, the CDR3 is TGCGCCAGCAGCTTGTTGGCGGGAGGTGGGGAGCAGTACTTC. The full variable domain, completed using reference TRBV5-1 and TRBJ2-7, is KAGVTQTPRYLIKTRGQQVTLSCSPISGHRSVSWYQQTPGQGLQFLFEYFSETQRNKGNFPGRFSGRQFSNSRSEMNVSTLELGDSALYLCASSLLAGGGEQYFGPGTRLTVT.

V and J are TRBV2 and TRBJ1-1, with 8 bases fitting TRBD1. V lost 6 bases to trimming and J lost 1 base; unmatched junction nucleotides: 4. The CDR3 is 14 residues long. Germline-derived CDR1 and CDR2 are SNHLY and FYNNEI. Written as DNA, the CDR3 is TGTGCCAGCAGAACCGGGACAGGGAACACTGAAGCTTTCTTT. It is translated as CASRTGTGNTEAFF.

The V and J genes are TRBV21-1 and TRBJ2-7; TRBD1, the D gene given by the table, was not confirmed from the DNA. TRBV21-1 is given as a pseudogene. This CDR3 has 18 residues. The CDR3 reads CASSTLNTLTGGAGEQYF. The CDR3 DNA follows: TGTGCCAGCAGCACACTGAACACCTTAACAGGGGGCGCGGGGGAGCAGTACTTC.

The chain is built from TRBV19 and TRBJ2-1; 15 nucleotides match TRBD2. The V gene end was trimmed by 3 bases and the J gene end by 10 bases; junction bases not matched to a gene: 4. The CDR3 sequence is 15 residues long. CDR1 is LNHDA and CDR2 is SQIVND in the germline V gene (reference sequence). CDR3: CASSMRTSGRGEQFF. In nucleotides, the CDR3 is TGTGCCAGTAGTATGCGGACTAGCGGGAGGGGGGAGCAGTTCTTC.

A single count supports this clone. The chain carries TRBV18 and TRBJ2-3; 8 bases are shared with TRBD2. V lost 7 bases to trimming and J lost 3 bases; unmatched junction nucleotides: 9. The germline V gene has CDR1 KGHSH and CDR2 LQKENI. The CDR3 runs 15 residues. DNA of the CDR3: TGTGCCAGCTTCCCGGGACTAGGGGGAACAGATACGCAGTATTTT. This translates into CASFPGLGGTDTQYF.

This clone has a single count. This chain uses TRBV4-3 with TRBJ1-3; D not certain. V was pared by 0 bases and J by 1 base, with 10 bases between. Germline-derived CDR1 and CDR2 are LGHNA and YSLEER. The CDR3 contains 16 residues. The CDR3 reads CASSQEAGGSGNTIYF. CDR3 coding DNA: TGCGCCAGCAGCCAAGAGGCAGGAGGATCTGGAAACACCATATATTTT.

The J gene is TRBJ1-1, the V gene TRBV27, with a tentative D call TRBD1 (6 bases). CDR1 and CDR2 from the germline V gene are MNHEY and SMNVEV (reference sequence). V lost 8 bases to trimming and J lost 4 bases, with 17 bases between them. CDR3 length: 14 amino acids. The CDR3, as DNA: TGTGCCAGCGCCCCGGGGGGGGGCTTCACTGAAGCTTTCTTT. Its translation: CASAPGGGFTEAFF.

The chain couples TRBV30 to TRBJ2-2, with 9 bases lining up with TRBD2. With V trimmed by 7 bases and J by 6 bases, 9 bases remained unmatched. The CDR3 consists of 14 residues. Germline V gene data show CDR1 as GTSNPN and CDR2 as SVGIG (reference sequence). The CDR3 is CAFSGRGMAGELFF. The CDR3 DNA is TGTGCCTTTAGCGGGAGAGGGATGGCCGGGGAGCTGTTTTTT.

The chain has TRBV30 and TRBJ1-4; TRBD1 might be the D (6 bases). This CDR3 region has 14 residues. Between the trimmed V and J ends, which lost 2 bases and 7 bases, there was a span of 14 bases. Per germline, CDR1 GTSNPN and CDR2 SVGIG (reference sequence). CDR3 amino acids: CAWSTGAAVEKLFF. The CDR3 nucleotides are TGTGCCTGGAGTACGGGGGCGGCTGTTGAAAAACTGTTTTTT.

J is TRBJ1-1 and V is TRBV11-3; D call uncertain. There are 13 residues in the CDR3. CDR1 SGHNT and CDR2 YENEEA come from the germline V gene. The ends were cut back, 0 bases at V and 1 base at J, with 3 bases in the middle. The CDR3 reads CASSLDSNTEAFF. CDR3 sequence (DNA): TGTGCCAGCAGCTTAGATTCGAACACTGAAGCTTTCTTT.

CDR3 in DNA: TGTGCCATCAGTGACAACTACGAGCAGTACTTC. Protein: CAISDNYEQYF. The chain joins TRBV10-3 to TRBJ2-7; D unclear. This CDR3 is built from 11 residues. The V gene's germline CDR1 is ENHRY and CDR2 SYGVKD. V lost 3 bases and J lost 3, with 3 bases in between.

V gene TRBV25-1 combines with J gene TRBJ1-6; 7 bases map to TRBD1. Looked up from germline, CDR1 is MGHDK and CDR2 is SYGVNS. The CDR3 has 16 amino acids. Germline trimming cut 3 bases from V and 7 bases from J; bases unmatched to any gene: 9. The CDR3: CASSDLKTGQNSPLHF. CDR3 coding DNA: TGTGCCAGCAGTGACCTTAAGACAGGGCAAAATTCACCCCTCCACTTT.

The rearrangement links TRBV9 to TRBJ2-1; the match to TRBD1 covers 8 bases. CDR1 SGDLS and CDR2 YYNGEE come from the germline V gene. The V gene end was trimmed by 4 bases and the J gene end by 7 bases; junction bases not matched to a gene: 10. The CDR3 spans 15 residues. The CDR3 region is CASSNRGKEGNEQFF. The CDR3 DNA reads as TGTGCCAGCAGCAACAGGGGGAAAGAAGGAAATGAGCAGTTCTTC.

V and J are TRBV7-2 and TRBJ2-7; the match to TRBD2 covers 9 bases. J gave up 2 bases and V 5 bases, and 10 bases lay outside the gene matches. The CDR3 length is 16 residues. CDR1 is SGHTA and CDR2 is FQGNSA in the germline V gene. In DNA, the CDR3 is TGTGCCAGCAGCCCCACCGGGACTAGCCGTGCCTACGAGCAGTACTTC. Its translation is CASSPTGTSRAYEQYF.

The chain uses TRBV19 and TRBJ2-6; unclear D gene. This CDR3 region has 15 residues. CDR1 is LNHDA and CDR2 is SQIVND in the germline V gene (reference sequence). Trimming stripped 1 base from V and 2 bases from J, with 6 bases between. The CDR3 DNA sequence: TGTGCCAGTAGTATAGCCCCCGCTGGGGCCAACGTCCTGACTTTC. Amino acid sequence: CASSIAPAGANVLTF.

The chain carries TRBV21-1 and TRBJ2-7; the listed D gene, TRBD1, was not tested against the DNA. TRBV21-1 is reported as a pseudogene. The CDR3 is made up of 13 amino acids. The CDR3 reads CASLDRGRYEQYF. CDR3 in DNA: TGTGCCAGCCTGGACAGGGGGCGATACGAGCAGTACTTC.

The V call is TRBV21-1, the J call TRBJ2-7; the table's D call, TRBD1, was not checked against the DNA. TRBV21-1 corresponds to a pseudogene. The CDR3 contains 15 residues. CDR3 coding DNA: TGTGCCAGCAGCACACAGGTCGGTGGCTCTTACGAGCAGTACTTC. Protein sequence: CASSTQVGGSYEQYF.

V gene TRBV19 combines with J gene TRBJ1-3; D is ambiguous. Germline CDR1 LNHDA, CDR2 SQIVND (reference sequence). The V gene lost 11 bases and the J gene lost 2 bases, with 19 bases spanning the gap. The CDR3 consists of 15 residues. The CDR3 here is CASAPTRTAGNTIYF. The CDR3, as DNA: TGTGCCTCAGCCCCCACTCGTACTGCTGGAAACACCATATATTTT.